These T cell receptor beta chains were read from a single sample in a study of molecular identifiers for immune sequencing clone quantification. TCRdb fed the PCR reads into MiXCR, producing one record per CDR3 protein. Altogether about half a million distinct CDR3 sequences are present, about a fifth being singletons, with the ten largest covering 0.65% to 0.95%. The sample consisted of naive CD8+ T cells from blood, with Jurkat cell RNA spiked in. The receptors were gathered from a human donor in good health. Some libraries in this study had Jurkat cell RNA spiked in. CDR3s include the opening cysteine and the closing phenylalanine or tryptophan. D genes are given only for firm matches. For some rows the clone size is stated as once, few or many, or as a class when expanded; others skip it.

V,length,size,D,J,CDR3,DNA
TRBV5-6,12,NA,NA,TRBJ2-3,CASSHQRGTQYF,TGTGCCAGCAGCCACCAGAGGGGTACGCAGTATTTT
TRBV7-8,18,many,NA,TRBJ2-3,CASSSPLTGTENTDTQYF,TGTGCCAGCAGCTCACCCCTAACCGGGACGGAGAACACAGATACGCAGTATTTT
TRBV27,15,few,NA,TRBJ2-1,CASSLSGRAIDEQFF,TGTGCCAGCAGTTTATCGGGTAGGGCCATAGATGAGCAGTTCTTC
TRBV2,16,many,NA,TRBJ1-5,CASSAGETGSNQPQHF,TGTGCCAGCAGCGCCGGAGAAACAGGGAGCAATCAGCCCCAGCATTTT
TRBV19,15,NA,NA,TRBJ2-7,CASSTSLGQAYEQYF,TGTGCCAGTAGTACCTCACTAGGACAAGCCTACGAGCAGTACTTC
TRBV12-3/TRBV12-4,14,few,NA,TRBJ2-2,CASSSGQRAGELFF,TGTGCCAGCAGTTCTGGACAGCGGGCCGGGGAGCTGTTTTTT
TRBV30,13,few,NA,TRBJ2-1,CAWSVRTGNEQFF,TGTGCCTGGAGTGTACGGACGGGTAATGAGCAGTTCTTC
TRBV19,17,NA,NA,TRBJ1-5,CASSILPFGTIDQPQHF,TGTGCCAGTAGTATACTCCCCTTTGGGACAATCGATCAGCCCCAGCATTTT
TRBV20-1,14,many,NA,TRBJ2-3,CSARQRDSTDTQYF,TGCAGTGCTAGACAAAGGGACAGCACAGATACGCAGTATTTT
TRBV4-3,17,NA,NA,TRBJ1-3,CASSQDPRRSSGNTIYF,TGCGCCAGCAGCCAAGATCCCAGGCGTAGCTCTGGAAACACCATATATTTT
TRBV2,13,NA,TRBD2,TRBJ2-7,CAIAGTSFYEQYF,TGTGCCATAGCGGGGACTAGTTTCTACGAGCAGTACTTC
TRBV7-2,13,many,TRBD1,TRBJ2-7,CASSFDRGHEQYF,TGTGCCAGCAGCTTTGACAGGGGGCACGAGCAGTACTTC
TRBV6-5,12,NA,TRBD2,TRBJ2-1,CASRFSGGEQFF,TGTGCCAGCAGGTTCAGCGGGGGGGAGCAGTTCTTC
TRBV20-1,13,many,NA,TRBJ2-3,CSAHSGSTDTQYF,TGCAGTGCTCATAGCGGTAGCACAGATACGCAGTATTTT
TRBV7-2,12,many,TRBD1,TRBJ2-7,CASSWTGSEQYF,TGTGCCAGCAGCTGGACAGGGAGCGAGCAGTACTTC
TRBV5-1,18,many,TRBD2,TRBJ2-5,CASSLRLAGGPGQETQYF,TGCGCCAGCAGCCTACGACTAGCGGGGGGGCCCGGGCAAGAGACCCAGTACTTC
TRBV28,12,few,NA,TRBJ2-7,CASKAPSYEQYF,TGTGCCAGCAAAGCCCCATCCTACGAGCAGTACTTC
TRBV12-3/TRBV12-4,13,many,NA,TRBJ2-5,CASRYGVQETQYF,TGTGCCAGCCGGTATGGCGTTCAAGAGACCCAGTACTTC
TRBV7-9,13,many,NA,TRBJ1-2,CASSHQDNYGYTF,TGTGCCAGCAGCCATCAGGATAACTATGGCTACACCTTC
TRBV27,14,many,NA,TRBJ2-5,CASSFGGYQETQYF,TGTGCCAGCAGTTTTGGGGGGTACCAAGAGACCCAGTACTTC
TRBV9,15,few,NA,TRBJ2-2,CASSVEAGWTGELFF,TGTGCCAGCAGCGTAGAGGCAGGGTGGACCGGGGAGCTGTTTTTT
TRBV5-1,16,few,NA,TRBJ2-1,CASSLEVESSYNEQFF,TGCGCCAGCAGCTTGGAAGTTGAAAGCTCCTACAATGAGCAGTTCTTC
TRBV12-3/TRBV12-4,16,few,TRBD1,TRBJ1-2,CASSLAPGGMGYGYTF,TGTGCCAGCAGTTTAGCCCCAGGGGGAATGGGGTATGGCTACACCTTC
TRBV20-1,15,many,NA,TRBJ2-7,CSAPGGTGWSYEQYF,TGCAGTGCTCCCGGAGGTACAGGGTGGTCCTACGAGCAGTACTTC
TRBV7-2,15,many,NA,TRBJ2-3,CASSLGGPSTDTQYF,TGTGCCAGCAGCTTGGGCGGGCCTAGCACAGATACGCAGTATTTT
TRBV19,16,few,NA,TRBJ1-5,CASSSPRGPDSQPQHF,TGTGCCAGTAGTTCTCCCCGGGGCCCCGATTCACAGCCCCAGCATTTT
TRBV5-3,16,few,NA,TRBJ1-4,CARSSNRAATNEKLFF,TGTGCCAGAAGCTCAAACAGGGCTGCAACTAATGAAAAACTGTTTTTT
TRBV20-1,16,many,NA,TRBJ2-3,CSAPSQTEIYTDTQYF,TGCAGTGCGCCTTCCCAAACCGAAATCTACACAGATACGCAGTATTTT
TRBV6-2/TRBV6-3,14,few,NA,TRBJ2-3,CASNPDTSTDTQYF,TGTGCCAGCAACCCTGATACCAGCACAGATACGCAGTATTTT
TRBV2,13,few,TRBD2,TRBJ2-1,CASSDGLAGVEFF,TGTGCCAGCAGTGACGGACTAGCGGGAGTGGAGTTCTTC
TRBV6-4,17,NA,TRBD1,TRBJ1-4,CASTLVARQGPNEKLFF,TGTGCCAGCACCCTCGTCGCAAGACAGGGACCTAATGAAAAACTGTTTTTT
TRBV11-2,17,few,NA,TRBJ2-3,CASSLGSGTKSTDTQYF,TGTGCCAGCAGCTTAGGGTCGGGGACGAAAAGCACAGATACGCAGTATTTT
TRBV6-1,14,few,TRBD1,TRBJ1-4,CASRDRGANEKLFF,TGTGCCAGCAGAGACAGGGGGGCAAATGAAAAACTGTTTTTT
TRBV10-3,16,few,TRBD2,TRBJ2-3,CAISEPLAGNTDTQYF,TGTGCCATCAGTGAACCACTAGCGGGCAACACAGATACGCAGTATTTT
TRBV5-6,11,many,NA,TRBJ1-3,CASSFGNTIYF,TGTGCCAGCAGTTTTGGGAACACCATATATTTT
TRBV6-5,13,many,NA,TRBJ1-6,CASSYGHPGPLHF,TGTGCCAGCAGTTACGGACACCCTGGTCCCCTCCACTTT
TRBV24-1,13,few,NA,TRBJ2-3,CATSESTTHTQYF,TGTGCCACCAGTGAGTCAACTACTCATACGCAGTATTTT
TRBV6-5,14,many,NA,TRBJ2-7,CASSYFGSSYEQYF,TGTGCCAGCAGTTACTTCGGCAGCTCCTACGAGCAGTACTTC
TRBV29-1,13,few,NA,TRBJ2-7,CSVFGAVAYEQYF,TGCAGCGTTTTTGGGGCGGTTGCCTACGAGCAGTACTTC
TRBV7-8,14,few,TRBD1,TRBJ1-2,CASSPGGGFGGYTF,TGTGCCAGCAGTCCAGGGGGCGGATTCGGTGGCTACACCTTC
TRBV29-1,11,many,NA,TRBJ2-7,CSALAEGEQYF,TGCAGCGCATTGGCCGAGGGGGAGCAGTACTTC